Shown below are 10 T cell receptor beta chains from a single sample sequenced in a study of T cell repertoires in cytomegalovirus infection (dated by TCRdb to between 2019 and 2020). TCRdb records Illumina HiSeq 1500 as the sequencer. In TCRdb, the public reads were trimmed at Q25 with fastp and aligned with MiXCR, with productive beta chains retained. Records with the same CDR3 protein are collapsed into one entry carrying the most frequent genes and DNA. This sample is represented by roughly 69,000 distinct CDR3 sequences; about 27% of them were singletons. The ten largest clones add up to about 60% of the sample. Their antigens are not known. The sample's treatment or condition, from its label and the paper: in vitro stimulation with specific CMV peptide epitopes to enrich CMV-specific T cells. The starting material was CD8+ T cells from cultured PBMCs, obtained from culture after CMV antigen stimulation. Receptor source: a human donor in good health (CMV status not recorded). Some clones in this sample may be carry-over from other donors' samples.

The table lists this clonotype with a few counts. This sequence joins TRBV3-1 and TRBJ1-2; 9 bases are shared with TRBD1. The CDR3 has 15 residues. V lost 0 bases and J lost 3; bases outside the gene matches: 2. Germline CDR1 LGHDT, CDR2 YNNKEL (reference sequence). The CDR3 sequence is CASSQDGQGYYGYTF. CDR3 in DNA: TGTGCCAGCAGCCAAGATGGACAGGGGTACTATGGCTACACCTTC.

This clonotype was detected ten times or more. V gene TRBV7-8 combines with J gene TRBJ2-7; perhaps TRBD2 as D (7 bases). The CDR3 length is 15 residues. Germline V gene data show CDR1 as SGHVS and CDR2 as FQNEAQ. V dropped 5 bases and J dropped 2 bases, with 16 bases sitting between them. The CDR3 loop reads CASSPLGGLTYEQYF. Written as DNA, the CDR3 is TGTGCCAGCAGCCCACTCGGGGGGCTCACCTACGAGCAGTACTTC.

This clonotype showed up just a few times. The J gene is TRBJ2-1, the V gene TRBV7-9, with 12 bases aligning to TRBD2. The germline V gene encodes CDR1 SEHNR and CDR2 FQNEAQ (reference sequence). This CDR3 has 16 residues. V trimming: 4 bases; J trimming: 6 bases; junction bases outside the gene matches: 7. CDR3 sequence (DNA): TGTGCCAGCAGCTCGCTAGCGGGAGGGCCCCTCAATGAGCAGTTCTTC. Its translation: CASSSLAGGPLNEQFF.

This clonotype was seen a few times. The chain combines TRBV5-6 with TRBJ1-1; 8 nucleotides match TRBD1. V was pared by 0 bases and J by 2 bases, with 9 bases of the junction left unmatched. From germline, CDR1 is SGHDT and CDR2 YYEEEE. CDR3 length: 17 amino acids. The CDR3 DNA sequence: TGTGCCAGCAGCTTGGGACCTGGGGCAGGGGGCAACACTGAAGCTTTCTTT. Translation gives CASSLGPGAGGNTEAFF. Filled out from reference TRBV5-6 and TRBJ1-1, the complete variable domain reads DAGVTQSPTHLIKTRGQQVTLRCSPKSGHDTVSWYQQALGQGPQFIFQYYEEEERQRGNFPDRFSGHQFPNYSSELNVNALLLGDSALYLCASSLGPGAGGNTEAFFGQGTRLTVV.

This chain connects TRBV11-3 to TRBJ2-7; 7 bases agree with TRBD1. CDR1 and CDR2 from the germline V gene are SGHNT and YENEEA. The CDR3 is 13 amino acids. After removal of 7 bases from V and 4 bases from J, the junction contained 7 bases not matched to a gene. CDR3 protein: CASTGQGDYEQYF. For the CDR3, the DNA is TGTGCCAGCACGGGGCAGGGGGATTACGAGCAGTACTTC.

This clonotype appeared a single time. The genes are TRBV13 and TRBJ2-7; 9 nucleotides align to TRBD1. There are 15 residues in the CDR3. The ends lost 0 bases at V and 6 bases at J; junction bases unmatched: 6. Looked up from germline, CDR1 is PRHDT and CDR2 is FYEKMQ (reference sequence). CDR3 sequence: CASSLGRDRVGEQYF. The CDR3 DNA is TGTGCCAGCAGCTTAGGCCGGGACAGGGTAGGCGAGCAGTACTTC.

The chain uses TRBV27 and TRBJ1-5; 7 nucleotides line up with TRBD1. J gave up 2 bases and V 4 bases, and 11 bases lay outside the gene matches. The CDR3 has 17 amino acids. The germline V gene has CDR1 MNHEY and CDR2 SMNVEV (reference sequence). The CDR3 protein is CASSSTSTGLGNQPQHF. CDR3 nucleotides: TGTGCCAGCAGTTCCACATCGACAGGGTTGGGCAATCAGCCCCAGCATTTT.

A few counts support this clonotype. The rearrangement uses TRBV7-6 and TRBJ1-1, with D possibly matching TRBD1 (6 bases). Trimming took off 3 bases at V and 1 base at J, with 12 bases between the two ends. CDR1 is SGHVS and CDR2 is FNYEAQ in the germline V gene. The CDR3 runs to 15 residues. DNA for the CDR3: TGTGCCAGCAGCTTGGGACAAATTACGAACACTGAAGCTTTCTTT. It translates to CASSLGQITNTEAFF.

The gene calls are TRBV20-1 and TRBJ2-4; the match to TRBD1 covers 8 bases. The CDR3 loop spans 14 amino acids. Germline V gene data show CDR1 as DFQATT and CDR2 as SNEGSKA (reference sequence). After removal of 0 bases from V and 8 bases from J, the junction contained 6 bases not matched to a gene. The CDR3 loop is CSAREAGGIDIQYF. DNA for the CDR3: TGCAGTGCTAGAGAGGCAGGGGGCATTGACATTCAGTACTTC.

V and J are TRBV10-2 and TRBJ2-7, with 8 bases matching TRBD1. Germline V gene sequence: CDR1 WSHSY, CDR2 SAAADI. This CDR3 is 11 amino acids long. The V segment lost 9 bases and the J segment 5 bases; nucleotides outside the gene matches: 3. The DNA for the CDR3 is TGCGCCAGTTCAGGGGGCGACGAGCAGTACTTC. Its translation is CASSGGDEQYF.